The rows below give T cell receptor beta chains drawn from one sample of a study of CD8 T cells in ankylosing spondylitis. From the 5' RACE reads, TCRdb called clonotypes with MiXCR, one entry per CDR3 protein. Among more than 250,000 distinct CDR3 sequences listed, under 14% were seen once. What was sequenced was blood, either unsorted or a sorted T cell fraction (not recorded which). All receptors derive from a female donor with ankylosing spondylitis or in good health (not recorded which). CDR3s include the opening cysteine and the closing phenylalanine or tryptophan. D genes are given only for firm matches. Only part of the rows carry a size: once, few, many, or a class if the clone is expanded.

d_call,v_call,j_call,clone_size,cdr3_aa,cdr3_nt
.,TRBV4-1,TRBJ2-1,.,CASSQELLVGGAYNEQFF,TGCGCCAGCAGCCAAGAATTATTAGTGGGGGGTGCCTACAATGAGCAGTTCTTC
.,TRBV20-1,TRBJ1-1,few,CSAPGLLNTEAFF,TGCAGTGCGCCGGGACTTCTGAACACTGAAGCTTTCTTT
.,TRBV20-1,TRBJ2-2,few,CSATGGSGLFF,TGCAGTGCGACTGGGGGGAGTGGGCTGTTTTTT
TRBD1,TRBV20-1,TRBJ2-1,many,CSAPLPGTGSYNEQFF,TGCAGTGCCCCCTTGCCCGGGACAGGATCCTACAATGAGCAGTTCTTC
.,TRBV30,TRBJ2-2,.,CAWRFGADTGELFF,TGTGCCTGGAGGTTCGGAGCCGACACCGGGGAGCTGTTTTTT
.,TRBV20-1,TRBJ2-1,many,CSARAGAISYNEQFF,TGCAGTGCTAGAGCAGGGGCTATCTCCTACAATGAGCAGTTCTTC
.,TRBV7-2,TRBJ2-1,many,CASSLAWRGASSYNEQFF,TGTGCCAGCAGCTTAGCGTGGAGAGGGGCCTCCTCCTACAATGAGCAGTTCTTC
.,TRBV6-5,TRBJ2-3,once,CASSYSASASTDTQYF,TGTGCCAGCAGTTACTCAGCCAGCGCTAGCACAGATACGCAGTATTTT
TRBD1,TRBV10-3,TRBJ2-5,few,CAISDFTGDGRETQYF,TGTGCCATCAGTGATTTTACAGGGGATGGGCGAGAGACCCAGTACTTC
TRBD2,TRBV29-1,TRBJ2-2,many,CSVDFAGGGATGELFF,TGCAGCGTCGACTTTGCGGGAGGAGGGGCCACCGGGGAGCTGTTTTTT
TRBD2,TRBV11-2,TRBJ2-3,many,CASSQAKLAIHTDTQYF,TGTGCCAGCAGCCAAGCTAAACTAGCGATACACACAGATACGCAGTATTTT
.,TRBV30,TRBJ1-2,few,CAWTLGQGGYGYTF,TGTGCCTGGACCCTCGGTCAGGGCGGGTATGGCTACACCTTC
TRBD1,TRBV7-2,TRBJ1-1,many,CASSSTTGGASNTEAFF,TGTGCCAGCAGCTCGACCACAGGGGGCGCTTCCAACACTGAAGCTTTCTTT
.,TRBV18,TRBJ2-7,.,CASSPGAPTLYEQYF,TGTGCCAGCTCACCGGGGGCCCCTACCCTCTACGAGCAGTACTTC
TRBD1,TRBV10-3,TRBJ2-5,few,CAISDSFGQGAGETQYF,TGTGCCATCAGTGATTCGTTTGGGCAGGGGGCTGGAGAGACCCAGTACTTC
.,TRBV7-9,TRBJ2-5,few,CASSVLGEFETQYF,TGTGCCAGCAGCGTCCTAGGGGAGTTTGAGACCCAGTACTTC
.,TRBV29-1,TRBJ2-7,many,CSVATVSYEQYF,TGCAGCGTTGCAACAGTCTCCTACGAGCAGTACTTC
TRBD2,TRBV4-2,TRBJ2-3,many,CASSQELAVRDTQYF,TGTGCCAGCAGCCAGGAACTAGCGGTGCGGGATACGCAGTATTTT
.,TRBV5-1,TRBJ1-2,few,CASSLGVTANYGYTF,TGCGCCAGCAGCTTGGGCGTGACAGCTAACTATGGCTACACCTTC
.,TRBV6-1,TRBJ2-1,many,CASNGRRNNEQFF,TGTGCCAGCAACGGTCGACGGAACAATGAGCAGTTCTTC
.,TRBV9,TRBJ1-1,.,CASSAGGHTEAFF,TGTGCCAGCAGTGCCGGAGGCCACACTGAAGCTTTCTTT
.,TRBV6-5,TRBJ2-1,many,CASSYDSRRMDEQFF,TGTGCCAGCAGTTACGACTCACGCCGTATGGATGAGCAGTTCTTC
TRBD1,TRBV5-6,TRBJ1-5,many,CASRAWTGQGRPQHF,TGTGCCAGCAGAGCTTGGACAGGCCAGGGAAGGCCCCAGCATTTT
.,TRBV11-2,TRBJ1-4,few,CASSLGGRDNEKLFF,TGTGCCAGCAGCTTAGGAGGGCGGGATAATGAAAAACTGTTTTTT
.,TRBV5-1,TRBJ2-1,many,CASSLDLGYNEQFF,TGCGCCAGCAGCTTGGATTTGGGATACAATGAGCAGTTCTTC
.,TRBV5-4,TRBJ1-1,many,CASSGGGRRTEAFF,TGTGCCAGCAGTGGGGGAGGGAGACGTACTGAAGCTTTCTTT
TRBD2,TRBV7-9,TRBJ2-3,.,CASSLRTSAADTQYF,TGTGCCAGCAGCTTAAGGACTAGCGCTGCAGATACGCAGTATTTT
TRBD1,TRBV7-2,TRBJ2-2,few,CASSFPGTGWSTGELFF,TGTGCCAGCAGCTTCCCGGGGACAGGGTGGTCCACCGGGGAGCTGTTTTTT
.,TRBV20-1,TRBJ2-2,many,CSASLYSAGLVQGHTGELFF,TGCAGTGCTAGTCTTTATTCGGCAGGGTTGGTTCAGGGTCACACCGGGGAGCTGTTTTTT
.,TRBV5-1,TRBJ2-3,many,CASSLKKGSGTDTQYF,TGCGCCAGCAGCTTGAAAAAGGGGTCTGGCACAGATACGCAGTATTTT
.,TRBV6-2/TRBV6-3,TRBJ1-5,many,CASSYEGVRAQHF,TGTGCCAGCAGTTACGAGGGTGTCCGGGCCCAGCATTTT
.,TRBV10-3,TRBJ1-3,many,CAISALMDSTGNTIYF,TGTGCCATCAGTGCCCTTATGGACAGTACTGGAAACACCATATATTTT
TRBD1,TRBV20-1,TRBJ1-6,many,CSARVTGGSDNSPLHF,TGCAGTGCTAGGGTTACAGGGGGATCGGATAATTCACCCCTCCACTTT
.,TRBV5-1,TRBJ1-1,few,CASSWAWNTEAFF,TGCGCCAGCAGCTGGGCATGGAACACTGAAGCTTTCTTT
TRBD2,TRBV12-3/TRBV12-4,TRBJ2-1,.,CASSLAGGSSYDEQFF,TGTGCCAGCAGTTTAGCGGGCGGGAGCTCCTACGATGAGCAGTTCTTC
.,TRBV29-1,TRBJ2-7,many,CSVVIGSYEQYF,TGCAGCGTTGTTATCGGCAGCTACGAGCAGTACTTC
.,TRBV29-1,TRBJ1-2,.,CSVPWAGDYGYTF,TGCAGCGTTCCCTGGGCAGGTGACTATGGCTACACCTTC
TRBD1,TRBV7-9,TRBJ1-2,many,CASSLGQLINYGYTF,TGTGCCAGCAGCTTGGGACAGCTGATTAACTATGGCTACACCTTC
.,TRBV15,TRBJ2-2,many,CATSRDKGLTGELFF,TGTGCCACCAGTCGGGACAAGGGACTTACCGGGGAGCTGTTTTTT
TRBD1,TRBV7-2,TRBJ2-7,few,CASSLGDRVEQYF,TGTGCCAGCAGCTTAGGTGACAGGGTCGAGCAGTACTTC
TRBD1,TRBV7-8,TRBJ1-3,many,CASSLQGIPGNTIYF,TGTGCCAGCAGCCTACAGGGGATACCTGGAAACACCATATATTTT
TRBD2,TRBV20-1,TRBJ2-3,many,CSARDLGASGGIRDTQYF,TGCAGTGCTAGAGATCTAGGGGCTAGCGGGGGGATAAGGGATACGCAGTATTTT
.,TRBV20-1,TRBJ1-2,many,CSADDLGGGGYTF,TGCAGTGCGGACGACCTTGGGGGGGGTGGCTACACCTTC
.,TRBV6-2/TRBV6-3,TRBJ2-3,many,CASRPLTADTQYF,TGTGCCAGCAGACCTTTGACGGCAGATACGCAGTATTTT
.,TRBV5-5,TRBJ2-1,.,CASIGQPPKEQFF,TGTGCCAGCATCGGACAGCCACCCAAGGAGCAGTTCTTC
TRBD2,TRBV7-8,TRBJ2-1,few,CASSFASGSYNEQFF,TGTGCCAGCAGCTTCGCTAGCGGGTCCTACAATGAGCAGTTCTTC
.,TRBV7-2,TRBJ1-3,few,CASSLEDRGENTIYF,TGTGCCAGCAGCTTAGAGGACAGAGGCGAAAACACCATATATTTT
TRBD2,TRBV20-1,TRBJ2-7,many,CSARVGSTSNEQYF,TGCAGTGCTAGAGTAGGTTCGACTAGCAACGAGCAGTACTTC